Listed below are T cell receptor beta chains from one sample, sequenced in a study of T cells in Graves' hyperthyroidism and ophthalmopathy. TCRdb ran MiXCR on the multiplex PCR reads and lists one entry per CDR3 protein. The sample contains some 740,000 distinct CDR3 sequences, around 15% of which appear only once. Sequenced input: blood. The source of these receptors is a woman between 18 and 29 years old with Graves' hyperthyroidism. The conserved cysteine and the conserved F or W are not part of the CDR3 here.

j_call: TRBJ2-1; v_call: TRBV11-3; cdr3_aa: ASSQMGGEHYNEQF
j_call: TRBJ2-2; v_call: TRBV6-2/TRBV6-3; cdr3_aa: ASRLTGSGELF
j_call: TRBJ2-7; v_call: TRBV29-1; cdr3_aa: SAGQGGPYEQY
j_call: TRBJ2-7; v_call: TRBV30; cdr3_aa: AWSAGTGSYEQY
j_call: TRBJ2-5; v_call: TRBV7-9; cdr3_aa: ASSIGTGGQETQY
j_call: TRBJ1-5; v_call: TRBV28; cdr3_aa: ASSYVGTEVQPQH
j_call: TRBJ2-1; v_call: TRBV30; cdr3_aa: AWNSGGSYNEQF
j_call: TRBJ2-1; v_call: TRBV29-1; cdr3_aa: SVETGDIGTSSYNEQF
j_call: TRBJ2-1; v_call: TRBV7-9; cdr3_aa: ASSVEESSYNEQF
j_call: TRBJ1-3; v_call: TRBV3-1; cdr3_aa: ASSQDWGGNTIY
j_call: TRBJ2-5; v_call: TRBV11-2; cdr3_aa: ASSHLVTGETQY
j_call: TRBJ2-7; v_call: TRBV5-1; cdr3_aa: VSSLTVSYEQY
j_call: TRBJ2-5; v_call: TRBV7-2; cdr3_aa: ASSPRSILAKETQY
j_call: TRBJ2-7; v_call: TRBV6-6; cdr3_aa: ASSYSLGGEQY
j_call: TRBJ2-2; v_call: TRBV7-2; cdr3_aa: ASSNGLAGRNTGELF
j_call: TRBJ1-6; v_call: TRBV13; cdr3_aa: ASRVHRGSSYNSPLH
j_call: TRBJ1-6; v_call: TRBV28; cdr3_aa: ASSSTGVDSPLH
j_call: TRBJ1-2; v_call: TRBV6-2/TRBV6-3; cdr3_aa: ASSYSMTQGRDYGYT
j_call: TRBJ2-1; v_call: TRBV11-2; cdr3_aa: ASRGLAGFNEQF
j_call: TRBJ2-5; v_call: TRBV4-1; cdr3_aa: ASSHSPVETQY
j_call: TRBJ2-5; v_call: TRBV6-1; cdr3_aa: ASRQGGGETQY
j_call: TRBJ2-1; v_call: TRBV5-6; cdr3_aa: ASSLGGTSDNEQF
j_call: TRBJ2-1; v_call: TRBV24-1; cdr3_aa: ATSDWASGSVNEQF
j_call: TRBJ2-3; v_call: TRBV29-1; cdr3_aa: SVIGGLAESTDTQY
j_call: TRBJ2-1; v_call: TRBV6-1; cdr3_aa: ASSPGGGNYNEQF
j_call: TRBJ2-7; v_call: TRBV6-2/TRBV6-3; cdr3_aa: ASKGLAGNIKAYEQY
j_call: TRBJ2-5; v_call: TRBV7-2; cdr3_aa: ASSPQGARTTQY
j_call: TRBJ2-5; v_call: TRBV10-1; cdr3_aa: ASSETRGAGETQY
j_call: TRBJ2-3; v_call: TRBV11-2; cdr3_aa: ASSLVYVDTQY
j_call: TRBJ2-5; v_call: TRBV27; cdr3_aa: ASSRGVYGTQY
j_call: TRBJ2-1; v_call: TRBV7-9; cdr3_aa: ASRGSNEQF
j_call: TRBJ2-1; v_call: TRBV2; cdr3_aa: ASSTGRNEQF